Each of the 18 T cell receptor beta chains below was sequenced from the same sample in a study of T-cell memory formation after mild COVID-19. MiXCR was run by TCRdb on the 5' RACE reads, yielding one entry per CDR3 protein. The sample carries approximately 400,000 distinct CDR3 sequences, 20% to 25% recorded once. Sequencing used PBMCs or a T cell subset sorted from them (not recorded which). The receptors shown here come from an adult woman who had mild COVID-19 (a few samples of this study predate the infection). Cell type and time point are not known.

This rearrangement joins TRBV7-9 to TRBJ2-7, with 9 bases aligning to TRBD2. Losses at the gene ends were 0 bases for V and 5 bases for J; bases not matched to a gene: 8. The CDR3 length is 16 residues. Per the germline V gene, CDR1 is SEHNR and CDR2 is FQNEAQ (reference sequence). The CDR3 region has the DNA TGTGCCAGCAGCTTAGCCCTCGGACTAGCGTTAAACGAGCAGTACTTC. Encoded protein: CASSLALGLALNEQYF.

The V call is TRBV27, the J call TRBJ2-7; 7 nucleotides line up with TRBD2. V lost 5 bases, J lost 1 base, and 8 bases stayed unmatched. CDR1 is MNHEY, CDR2 SMNVEV, per germline (reference sequence). The CDR3 has 15 amino acids. The CDR3 is CASSRGGEGSYEQYF. DNA for the CDR3: TGTGCCAGCAGTCGTGGGGGGGAGGGTTCCTACGAGCAGTACTTC.

The V and J genes are TRBV12-3 or TRBV12-4 and TRBJ2-3, with 7 nucleotides matching TRBD2. Trimming at V came to 3 bases and at J to 1 base, leaving 1 base not matched to a gene. The CDR3 sequence is 14 residues long. CDR3 loop: CASSFGRRTDTQYF. CDR3 nucleotide sequence: TGTGCCAGCAGTTTCGGGAGGCGCACAGATACGCAGTATTTT.

The chain couples TRBV6-2 or TRBV6-3 to TRBJ2-3, with D unresolved. V was trimmed by 3 bases and J by 7 bases, leaving 17 bases between them. Looked up from germline, CDR1 is MNHEY and CDR2 is SVGEGT. The CDR3 covers 15 residues. For the CDR3, the DNA is TGTGCCAGCAGTTATGATAACCGAGTCCTTAATACGCAGTATTTT. It yields the protein CASSYDNRVLNTQYF.

This clonotype was recorded a few times. The chain joins TRBV20-1 to TRBJ2-1; 12 bases map to TRBD2. V gave up 6 bases and J gave up 5 bases; unmatched junction bases: 8. Germline V gene lookup returns CDR1 DFQATT and CDR2 SNEGSKA (reference sequence). CDR3 length: 15 residues. In nucleotides, the CDR3 is TGCAGTGCCTTCCCAGGACTAGCGGGGAACAATGAGCAGTTCTTC. Encoded protein: CSAFPGLAGNNEQFF.

This clonotype has a handful of counts. This rearrangement joins TRBV12-3 or TRBV12-4 to TRBJ2-1; 10 positions agree with TRBD2. CDR3 length: 16 amino acids. V was clipped by 10 bases and J by 5 bases; unmatched bases: 14. CDR3: CATRSAGTSANNEQFF. The DNA for the CDR3 is TGTGCCACTCGAAGTGCCGGGACTAGCGCTAACAATGAGCAGTTCTTC.

This chain uses TRBV7-2 with TRBJ1-1; D is perhaps TRBD1 (5 bases). CDR3 length equals 14 residues. Germline loops: CDR1 SGHTA, CDR2 FQGNSA. Trimming shortened V by 3 bases and J by 3 bases, and 11 bases separated the two germline ends. The DNA for the CDR3 is TGTGCCAGCAGCTTCAGGCGGGGGGACACTGAAGCTTTCTTT. Its protein is CASSFRRGDTEAFF.

This clonotype was counted only a few times. The V and J genes are TRBV18 and TRBJ1-1; D not resolved. The CDR3 has 13 amino acids. With 3 bases removed from V and 7 bases from J, the gap between germline ends came to 12 bases. Germline CDR1 is KGHSH and CDR2 is LQKENI. CDR3 nucleotides: TGTGCCAGCTCACCCCTCGGGGTTTATGAAGCTTTCTTT. Amino acids: CASSPLGVYEAFF. Supplemented by reference TRBV18 and TRBJ1-1, the full variable domain reads NAGVMQNPRHLVRRRGQEARLRCSPMKGHSHVYWYRQLPEEGLKFMVYLQKENIIDESGMPKERFSAEFPKEGPSILRIQQVVRGDSAAYFCASSPLGVYEAFFGQGTRLTVV.

The V call is TRBV12-3 or TRBV12-4, the J call TRBJ2-2, with unresolved D. The CDR3 is 15 residues long. V was trimmed by 6 bases and J by 1 base, leaving 12 bases between them. In DNA, the CDR3 is TGTGCCAGCAGAGAAGTAGGCGAGAACACCGGGGAGCTGTTTTTT. Protein: CASREVGENTGELFF.

This chain uses TRBV11-2 with TRBJ2-1; a weak D match, TRBD1 (6 bases). Per the germline V gene, CDR1 is SGHAT and CDR2 is FQNNGV. The length of the CDR3 is 15 residues. V lost 8 bases, J lost 7 bases, and 21 bases lay in between. CDR3 in DNA: TGTGCCAGCGACCCCGGGACAACCACGGGTAATGAGCAGTTCTTC. As protein: CASDPGTTTGNEQFF.

This clonotype was detected only a few times. The chain combines TRBV6-5 with TRBJ2-7, with unresolved D. The CDR3 runs 14 residues. Germline lookup yields CDR1 MNHEY and CDR2 SVGAGI. The V and J ends lost 2 bases and 3 bases respectively, with 11 bases between them. CDR3 DNA sequence: TGTGCCAGCAGTTACGGCAGCAGTAGCTACGAGCAGTACTTC. Translated: CASSYGSSSYEQYF.

A few counts support this clonotype. The V gene is TRBV5-5, the J gene TRBJ1-1; D remains unclear. The V and J ends lost 1 base and 1 base respectively, with 5 bases between them. From germline, CDR1 is SGHKS and CDR2 YYEKEE (reference sequence). The CDR3 runs 13 residues. CDR3 nucleotide sequence: TGTGCCAGCAGCTTGCTCGCGAACACTGAAGCTTTCTTT. It yields the protein CASSLLANTEAFF. Full variable domain (remainder filled in from reference TRBV5-5 and TRBJ1-1): DAGVTQSPTHLIKTRGQQVTLRCSPISGHKSVSWYQQVLGQGPQFIFQYYEKEERGRGNFPDRFSARQFPNYSSELNVNALLLGDSALYLCASSLLANTEAFFGQGTRLTVV.

The sample holds a few counts of this clonotype. The chain carries TRBV6-1 and TRBJ2-5, with a possible D match to TRBD1 (6 bases). Trimming removed 6 bases from V and 5 bases from J, with 13 bases in between. Germline-derived CDR1 and CDR2 are MNHNS and SASEGT. This CDR3 comprises 13 residues. The CDR3 region is CASRPGQLETQYF. CDR3 sequence (DNA): TGTGCCAGCAGACCTGGACAGTTGGAGACCCAGTACTTC.

The chain recombines TRBV3-1 with TRBJ2-1, with TRBD2 matching 11 bases. The CDR3 consists of 16 residues. Germline CDR1 is LGHDT and CDR2 is YNNKEL (reference sequence). V lost 0 bases and J lost 4; bases outside the gene matches: 2. This chain's CDR3 is CASSQDRLAGYNEQFF. CDR3 DNA: TGTGCCAGCAGCCAAGATCGACTAGCGGGGTACAATGAGCAGTTCTTC.

This clonotype appeared a few times. The chain couples TRBV7-6 to TRBJ2-2, with D uncertain. Germline V gene sequence: CDR1 SGHVS, CDR2 FNYEAQ. V lost 3 bases and J 3 bases, leaving 11 bases between the germline ends. The CDR3 loop spans 15 amino acids. The CDR3 bases are TGTGCCAGCAGCTTTGTAGGTTTTGACACCGGGGAGCTGTTTTTT. It yields the protein CASSFVGFDTGELFF.

This clonotype came up a few times. The rearrangement links TRBV7-8 to TRBJ2-5, with 13 bases matching TRBD2. The junction had 5 bases not matched to a gene; V was cut back by 3 bases and J by 4 bases. From germline, CDR1 is SGHVS and CDR2 FQNEAQ. The CDR3 runs 16 residues. This CDR3 reads CASSFELAGGPETQYF. The CDR3 DNA follows: TGTGCCAGCAGCTTCGAACTAGCGGGGGGGCCAGAGACCCAGTACTTC.

The chain links TRBV9 to TRBJ1-4, with 10 positions matching TRBD1. Germline loops: CDR1 SGDLS, CDR2 YYNGEE. Unmatched junction bases numbered 6, after V lost 2 bases and J lost 8 bases. The CDR3 covers 15 residues. CDR3 residues: CASSVRDRGVEKLFF. The CDR3 nucleotides read TGTGCCAGCAGCGTCCGGGACAGGGGAGTCGAAAAACTGTTTTTT.

This chain joins TRBV21-1 and TRBJ2-2. TRBV21-1 is a known pseudogene. CDR3 length: 17 residues. This CDR3 is CASSKAADPTGTGELFF. Here the CDR3 DNA reads TGTGCCAGCAGCAAAGCGGCGGACCCGACGGGCACCGGGGAGCTGTTTTTT.